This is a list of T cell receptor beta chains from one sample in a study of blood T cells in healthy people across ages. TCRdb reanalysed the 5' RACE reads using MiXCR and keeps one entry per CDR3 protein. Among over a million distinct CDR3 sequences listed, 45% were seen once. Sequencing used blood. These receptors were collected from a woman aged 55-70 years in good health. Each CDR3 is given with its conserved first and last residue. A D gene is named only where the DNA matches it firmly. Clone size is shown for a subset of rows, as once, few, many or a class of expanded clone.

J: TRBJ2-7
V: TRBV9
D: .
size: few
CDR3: CASSVEGDPSYEQYF
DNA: TGTGCCAGCAGCGTAGAAGGGGACCCCTCCTACGAGCAGTACTTC

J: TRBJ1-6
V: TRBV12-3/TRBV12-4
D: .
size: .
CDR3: CASNLGDSPLHF
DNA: TGTGCCAGCAACCTAGGAGATTCACCCCTCCACTTT

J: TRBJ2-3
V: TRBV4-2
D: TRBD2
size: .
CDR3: CASSRTIAGLRDTQYF
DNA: TGTGCCAGCAGCCGAACGATAGCGGGACTTAGGGATACGCAGTATTTT

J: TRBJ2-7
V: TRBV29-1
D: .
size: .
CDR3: CSGRTNSYEQYF
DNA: TGCAGCGGGAGGACAAACTCTTACGAGCAGTACTTC

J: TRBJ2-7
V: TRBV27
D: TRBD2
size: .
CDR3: CAGHGLAGDLYEQYF
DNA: TGTGCCGGCCACGGACTAGCGGGCGACCTCTACGAGCAGTACTTC

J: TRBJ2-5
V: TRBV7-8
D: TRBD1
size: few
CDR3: CASSNRDRVETQYF
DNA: TGTGCCAGCAGCAACCGGGACAGGGTAGAGACCCAGTACTTC

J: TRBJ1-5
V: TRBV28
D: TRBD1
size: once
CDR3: CASSIQGAGSNQPQHF
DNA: TGTGCCAGCAGTATACAGGGGGCCGGTAGCAATCAGCCCCAGCATTTT

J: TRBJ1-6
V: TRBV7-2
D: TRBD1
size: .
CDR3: CASSGRDSSYNSPLHF
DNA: TGTGCCAGCAGCGGACGGGACAGCTCCTATAATTCACCCCTCCACTTT

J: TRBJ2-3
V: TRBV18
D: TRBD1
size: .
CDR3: CASSPGTGAADTQYF
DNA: TGTGCCAGCTCTCCAGGGACAGGGGCGGCAGATACGCAGTATTTT

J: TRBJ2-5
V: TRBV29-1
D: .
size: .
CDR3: CSVEEGRERGTQYF
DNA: TGCAGCGTTGAAGAGGGCCGGGAACGAGGGACCCAGTACTTC

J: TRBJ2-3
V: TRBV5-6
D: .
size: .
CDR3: CASSLVVGAASTDTQYF
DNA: TGTGCCAGCAGCTTGGTGGTTGGAGCGGCCAGCACAGATACGCAGTATTTT

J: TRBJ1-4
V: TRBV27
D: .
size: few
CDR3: CASSHQGGNEKLFF
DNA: TGTGCCAGCAGTCATCAGGGAGGCAATGAAAAACTGTTTTTT

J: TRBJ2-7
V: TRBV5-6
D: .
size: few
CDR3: CASSLGAGRYEQYF
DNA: TGTGCCAGCAGCTTGGGGGCGGGACGGTACGAGCAGTACTTC

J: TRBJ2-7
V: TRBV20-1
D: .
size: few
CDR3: CSAGLEDDEQYF
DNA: TGCAGTGCCGGCCTTGAGGACGACGAGCAGTACTTC

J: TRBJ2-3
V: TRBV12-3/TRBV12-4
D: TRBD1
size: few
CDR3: CATDRGRFTDTQYF
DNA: TGTGCCACCGACAGGGGGAGATTCACAGATACGCAGTATTTT

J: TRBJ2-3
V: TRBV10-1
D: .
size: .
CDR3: CASSDRRTTDTQYF
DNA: TGCGCCAGCAGTGATCGACGAACCACAGATACGCAGTATTTT

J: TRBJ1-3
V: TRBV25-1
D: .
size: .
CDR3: CASSEGGHSGNTIYF
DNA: TGTGCCAGCAGTGAAGGGGGACACTCTGGAAACACCATATATTTT